Reported below is one T cell receptor beta chain. TCRdb's copy holds only in-frame clones and misses some; the assay was immunoSEQ multiplex PCR. The sample yields about 170,000 clones, around 79% seen once. This CDR3 spans 16 amino acids. Trimming at V came to 6 bases and at J to 1 base, leaving 7 bases not matched to a gene. CDR1 is WSHSY and CDR2 is SAAADI in the germline V gene. This record comes from a study of blood T cell repertoires in COVID-19. Study in general: The samples span acute and convalescent COVID-19 from the United States, Italy and Spain.

Recruitment covered about two dozen US areas and drew participants whose ages spanned about 18 to 89 years. Cohort assignment relied on participant-reported clinical history. The chain uses TRBV10-2 and TRBJ2-7, with TRBD2 matching 12 bases. Input material: PBMCs or T cells enriched from blood (not recorded which). The source is a woman in her 70s in a cohort exposed to, infected with or recovered from COVID-19 (not recorded which). The CDR3 region has the DNA TGCGCCAGCAGCAGCGGGACTAGCGGGTCTTCCTACGAGCAGTACTTC. It yields the protein CASSSGTSGSSYEQYF.